The rows below give T cell receptor beta chains drawn from one sample of a study of early T cells in non-severe SARS-CoV-2 infection. A single record per CDR3 protein comes from TCRdb applying MiXCR to the 5' RACE reads. The top ten hold approximately 2.6% of the sample, which has 70,000 to 85,000 distinct CDR3 sequences, 9% to 14% seen once. Sample: whole blood. These receptors all stem from an adult who was a healthcare worker with PCR-confirmed SARS-CoV-2 infection or an uninfected control (not recorded which). Both conserved end residues are part of each CDR3. The order of the fields is J gene, clone size, V gene, D gene, CDR3 protein, CDR3 DNA. The D gene is left open where the match is weak. Clone size is given for some rows only: seen once, a few or many times, or a class if the clone is expanded.

J: TRBJ2-7; size: many; V: TRBV2; D: .; CDR3: CASSDGRPAGQYF; DNA: TGTGCCAGCAGTGACGGCAGGCCCGCCGGGCAGTACTTC
J: TRBJ1-2; size: .; V: TRBV20-1; D: .; CDR3: CSARERGSVGYGYTF; DNA: TGCAGTGCTAGAGAGAGAGGGAGTGTTGGCTATGGCTACACCTTC
J: TRBJ2-6; size: many; V: TRBV6-5; D: .; CDR3: CASSSLRTSGANVLTF; DNA: TGTGCCAGCAGTTCCCTCCGTACCTCTGGGGCCAACGTCCTGACTTTC
J: TRBJ2-1; size: .; V: TRBV12-3/TRBV12-4; D: TRBD2; CDR3: CASAPGLAGERPFF; DNA: TGTGCCAGCGCTCCGGGACTAGCGGGAGAAAGACCGTTCTTC
J: TRBJ2-3; size: few; V: TRBV10-1; D: TRBD2; CDR3: CASSDNRLAADTQYF; DNA: TGCGCCAGCAGTGACAATAGGCTAGCGGCAGATACGCAGTATTTT
J: TRBJ2-3; size: .; V: TRBV12-3/TRBV12-4; D: TRBD1; CDR3: CASSLSRQGSTDMQYF; DNA: TGTGCCAGCAGTTTATCGAGACAGGGGAGCACAGATATGCAGTATTTT
J: TRBJ2-1; size: few; V: TRBV9; D: .; CDR3: CASSVGGHTGEQFF; DNA: TGTGCCAGCAGCGTAGGCGGACACACAGGTGAGCAGTTCTTC
J: TRBJ2-1; size: few; V: TRBV7-3; D: .; CDR3: CASSLNGGAYNEQFF; DNA: TGTGCCAGCAGCTTAAATGGCGGGGCCTACAATGAGCAGTTCTTC
J: TRBJ2-7; size: few; V: TRBV7-2; D: .; CDR3: CASSSWGGDEQYF; DNA: TGTGCCAGCAGCTCGTGGGGGGGCGACGAGCAGTACTTC
J: TRBJ2-7; size: many; V: TRBV20-1; D: TRBD1; CDR3: CSANGQGSVGQYF; DNA: TGCAGTGCTAACGGACAGGGCTCTGTGGGGCAGTACTTC
J: TRBJ2-7; size: few; V: TRBV20-1; D: .; CDR3: CSARGPAGLYEQYF; DNA: TGCAGTGCTAGAGGGCCAGCGGGCCTTTACGAGCAGTACTTC
J: TRBJ1-6; size: many; V: TRBV20-1; D: .; CDR3: CSARGGNSPLHF; DNA: TGCAGTGCTAGAGGGGGGAATTCACCCCTCCACTTT
J: TRBJ2-5; size: many; V: TRBV7-9; D: .; CDR3: CASTWYAQETQYF; DNA: TGTGCCAGCACCTGGTACGCCCAAGAGACCCAGTACTTC
J: TRBJ2-7; size: many; V: TRBV24-1; D: .; CDR3: CATSRGDEQYF; DNA: TGTGCCACCAGTAGGGGGGACGAGCAGTACTTC
J: TRBJ1-4; size: .; V: TRBV5-5; D: .; CDR3: CASSLRGFKEKLFF; DNA: TGTGCCAGCAGCTTGAGGGGGTTTAAGGAAAAACTGTTTTTT
J: TRBJ2-3; size: .; V: TRBV11-2; D: TRBD2; CDR3: CASSGVRTSLADTQYF; DNA: TGTGCCAGCAGCGGGGTAAGGACTAGCCTGGCAGATACGCAGTATTTT
J: TRBJ2-7; size: many; V: TRBV20-1; D: TRBD1; CDR3: CSAKDRAYEQYF; DNA: TGCAGTGCTAAGGACAGGGCCTACGAGCAGTACTTC
J: TRBJ2-1; size: .; V: TRBV29-1; D: .; CDR3: CSVGWKQGNNEQFF; DNA: TGCAGCGTTGGTTGGAAACAGGGTAACAATGAGCAGTTCTTC
J: TRBJ1-4; size: few; V: TRBV7-2; D: .; CDR3: CASSLPQFGGGSEKLFF; DNA: TGTGCCAGCAGCTTACCCCAATTTGGGGGAGGGAGTGAAAAACTGTTTTTT
J: TRBJ1-3; size: few; V: TRBV29-1; D: .; CDR3: CSVAETSGNTIYF; DNA: TGCAGCGTTGCAGAGACATCTGGAAACACCATATATTTT
J: TRBJ2-2; size: .; V: TRBV12-3/TRBV12-4; D: .; CDR3: CASSFIRLTGELFF; DNA: TGTGCCAGCAGTTTCATCCGGTTGACCGGGGAGCTGTTTTTT
J: TRBJ2-1; size: .; V: TRBV14; D: TRBD2; CDR3: CASRSSGISYNEQFF; DNA: TGTGCCAGCAGATCTAGCGGGATTTCCTACAATGAGCAGTTCTTC